Listed here is a single T cell receptor (beta chain). Its antigen is unknown. This sample was taken from a study of beta chain features in type 1 diabetes. Across the whole study: Healthy donors and patients showed comparable age, gender and cell yields. Findings of the study overall: TCRB CDR3s were moderately but significantly shorter in Type 1 diabetes patients in all four CD4+ subsets.

Reverse transcription of all isolated RNA meant that expressed TCRB transcripts were sequenced. Assay used: immunoSEQ multiplex PCR; TCRdb lists only in-frame clones, some missing. This table has roughly 51,000 clones, around 53% appearing once. Naive, central memory, regulatory and stem cell-like memory cells within the CD4+ compartment were sorted using CD45RO/CCR7/CD25/CD127/CD95/CD27. Populations isolated by sorting all had purity greater than 95%. The CDR3 sequence is 14 residues long. Germline CDR1 reads SGHRS; CDR2 reads YFSETQ. J gave up 8 bases and V 1 base, and 4 bases lay outside the gene matches.

The receptor comes from a woman in her 40s with type 1 diabetes. The sample was Tregs from blood. The chain links TRBV5-1 to TRBJ1-5; 9 nucleotides match TRBD1. The chain's CDR3 is CASSLTGGEEPQHF. DNA for the CDR3: TGCGCCAGCAGCTTGACAGGGGGCGAGGAGCCCCAGCATTTT.